This T cell receptor (beta chain) was sequenced for a study of blood T cell repertoires in COVID-19. About the research overall: The United States, Italy and Spain supplied acute and convalescent COVID-19 samples. In each case, the material was cDNA or gDNA derived from T cells, B-cell-depleted T cells, or PBMCs.

Germline lookup yields CDR1 SGHRS and CDR2 YFSETQ. The CDR3 runs to 16 residues. V was shortened by 4 bases and J by 0 bases, with 13 bases between the two germline ends. Methods used by the authors: The authors estimated nucleated cell counts from reference gene primer amplification. Libraries were prepared by immunoSEQ multiplex PCR; TCRdb keeps only in-frame clonotypes and omits some of them. That table gives V, J and clone size, and the DNA gave D and trimming. Of some 88,000 clones listed, around nine tenths are singletons. The source of this sequence is a man in his fifties or sixties with acute or convalescent COVID-19. The chain has TRBV5-1 and TRBJ2-2; D gene ambiguous. Source material: peripheral blood. CDR3 residues: CASSPGPLTNTGELFF. CDR3 coding DNA: TGCGCCAGCAGCCCTGGCCCCCTGACGAACACCGGGGAGCTGTTTTTT.